The entry below describes one T cell receptor (beta chain). Its target is unknown. Indicated treatment: approximately 9-day PBMC culture with coronavirus spike peptide pools or control peptides (ViraFEST assay). Culture of 2 million to 2.5 million PBMCs per well took place with 7.5 to 10 IU/ml IL-2 and about 10 ug/ml peptide pools. On days 3 and 7, half the medium was swapped for fresh IL-2-containing medium. With the Oncomine TCR Beta short-read assay, DNA from cultured CD4+ T cells was sequenced. TCRdb re-analysed the PCR reads in MiXCR, keeping a single row per CDR3 protein. The sample has under 25,000 distinct CDR3 sequences; 38% are singletons. The data were obtained in a study of vaccination and CD4 T cells after COVID-19. Trimming removed 7 bases from V and 7 bases from J; junction bases left unmatched: 9. The CDR3 is 14 amino acids. Germline CDR1 reads LNHDA; CDR2 reads SQIVND (reference sequence).

This clonotype originated in a human donor with COVID-19. This sequence joins TRBV19 and TRBJ2-5; 10 nucleotides agree with TRBD1. Material for sequencing was cultured CD4+ T cells from blood. The CDR3 DNA reads TGTGCCAGTAATCCCGGGACAGGGGCGAGGACCCAGTACTTC. Amino acid sequence: CASNPGTGARTQYF.